This T cell receptor (beta chain) was captured by sequencing in a study of shared clonotypes between healthy human individuals. At the level of the study: Contributing individuals were two females and three males aged 18 to 49.

Assay execution proceeded at the deep level. Here immunoSEQ multiplex PCR was the method, and the copy in TCRdb shows in-frame clones only, minus some. The sample shows 2 million to 2.5 million clones, around 90% of them seen only once. CDR1 and CDR2 (germline): KGHSH, LQKENI. Trimming took 5 bases from V and 0 from J, leaving 17 bases between them. The length of the CDR3 is 17 residues. This clone has only a few counts. Its antigen is undetermined. General study findings and limits: When naive CD4 clonotypes were compared across four donors, approximately 4.9% were shared.

The investigators split CD4+ cells into a CD45RA+ naive subset and a CD45RA-negative memory subset. The source material was naive CD4+ T cells from PBMCs. Stated subset: CD45RA+ positively selected. The TCR sequence derives from a man younger than 30 in good health. Some clones in this sample may be carry-over from other donors' samples. The chain recombines TRBV18 with TRBJ1-5; the D gene is possibly TRBD1 (5 bases). The CDR3 reads CASSSRGGEDSNQPQHF. For the CDR3, the DNA is TGTGCCAGCTCATCCCGCGGAGGGGAGGATAGCAATCAGCCCCAGCATTTT.